Shown below are 18 T cell receptor beta chains from a single sample sequenced in a study of long-term antiretroviral therapy in people with HIV. immunoSEQ v3.0 was run at survey level. Repertoires were generated with immunoSEQ multiplex PCR, while TCRdb's copy carries only in-frame clones and drops some. This table has some 40,000 clones, approximately 94% appearing once. This specimen was unsorted PBMCs, taken about 9 years after starting antiretroviral therapy. The source is a young man with HIV.

This rearrangement joins TRBV7-8 to TRBJ1-5, with 11 bases aligning to TRBD1. With V trimmed by 5 bases and J by 6 bases, 12 bases remained unmatched. The V gene's germline CDR1 is SGHVS and CDR2 FQNEAQ. This CDR3 has 17 amino acids. In DNA, the CDR3 is TGTGCCAGCAGCCAAAGGGGGACAGGGGGATTGGGTCAGCCCCAGCATTTT. This gives the protein CASSQRGTGGLGQPQHF. Full variable domain (rest looked up from reference TRBV7-8 and TRBJ1-5): GAGVSQSPRYKVAKRGQDVALRCDPISGHVSLFWYQQALGQGPEFLTYFQNEAQLDKSGLPSDRFFAERPEGSVSTLKIQRTQQEDSAVYLCASSQRGTGGLGQPQHFGDGTRLSIL.

The rearrangement joins TRBV10-2 to TRBJ1-2; maybe TRBD1 (5 bases). The germline V gene encodes CDR1 WSHSY and CDR2 SAAADI. This CDR3 spans 13 amino acids. Trimming left V 3 bases short and J 3 bases short, with 8 bases between. CDR3 loop: CASSDTGHYGYTF. For the CDR3, the DNA is TGCGCCAGCAGTGACACGGGACACTATGGCTACACCTTC.

DNA for the CDR3: TGCGCCAGCAGCCAAGAAGGTCATATCATGAACACCGGGGAGCTGTTTTTT. It encodes CASSQEGHIMNTGELFF. The chain carries TRBV4-1 and TRBJ2-2; D uncertain. The CDR3 length is 17 residues. Trimming removed 0 bases at V and 1 base at J, with 12 bases between. CDR1 is MGHRA, CDR2 YSYEKL, per germline.

The chain links TRBV19 to TRBJ1-2; no definite D call. The V and J ends lost 2 bases and 0 bases respectively, with 4 bases between them. The length of the CDR3 is 13 residues. Germline CDR1 reads LNHDA; CDR2 reads SQIVND (reference sequence). In DNA form, the CDR3 reads TGTGCCAGTAGTATACAGACTAACTATGGCTACACCTTC. This sequence encodes CASSIQTNYGYTF.

The gene calls are TRBV28 and TRBJ1-3; D perhaps matches TRBD1 (5 bases). Germline CDR1 MDHEN, CDR2 SYDVKM. The CDR3 runs to 15 residues. V shed 4 bases and J shed 1 base, with 11 bases lying between them. CDR3 nucleotides: TGTGCCAGCAGTTGGGGGGGTTCGTCTGGAAACACCATATATTTT. This encodes CASSWGGSSGNTIYF.

This chain joins TRBV5-6 and TRBJ1-5; TRBD1 agrees at 8 bases. This CDR3 is built from 14 residues. Germline CDR1 is SGHDT and CDR2 is YYEEEE. The V segment lost 2 bases and the J segment 5 bases; nucleotides outside the gene matches: 3. CDR3 nucleotides: TGTGCCAGCAGCTTTCAGGGGGCCGATCAGCCCCAGCATTTT. Residues: CASSFQGADQPQHF.

CDR3 sequence reads: CASRKGQLNTEAFF. The CDR3 DNA sequence: TGTGCCAGCAGGAAAGGACAGTTGAACACTGAAGCTTTCTTT. The chain combines TRBV6-5 with TRBJ1-1; D possibly corresponds to TRBD1 (6 bases). This CDR3 has 14 amino acids. Germline assignment: CDR1 MNHEY and CDR2 SVGAGI. With 6 bases removed from V and 0 bases from J, the gap between germline ends came to 11 bases.

This sequence joins TRBV7-6 and TRBJ1-1; 7 bases line up with TRBD1. The germline CDR1 and CDR2 sequences are SGHVS and FNYEAQ. V lost 3 bases and J lost 2; bases outside the gene matches: 3. This CDR3 has 14 amino acids. CDR3 sequence (DNA): TGTGCCAGCAGCTTTGGACAGGTTAACACTGAAGCTTTCTTT. Encoded protein: CASSFGQVNTEAFF.

V usage is TRBV29-1 and J usage is TRBJ2-7; tentatively, D is TRBD2 (5 bases). Trimming left V 2 bases short and J 3 bases short, with 11 bases between. This CDR3 spans 13 amino acids. CDR1 SQVTM and CDR2 ANQGSEA come from the germline V gene. This CDR3 reads CSVETAGDYEQYF. The CDR3 DNA reads TGCAGCGTTGAAACGGCGGGTGACTACGAGCAGTACTTC.

The gene calls are TRBV7-3 and TRBJ2-1; TRBD2 matches at 12 bases. J gave up 5 bases and V 5 bases, and 4 bases lay outside the gene matches. The CDR3 extends over 15 amino acids. CDR1 and CDR2 from the germline V gene are SGHTA and FQGTGA. For the CDR3, the DNA is TGTGCCAGCAGCAGGACTAGCGGGGCAAACAATGAGCAGTTCTTC. Protein product: CASSRTSGANNEQFF.

The gene calls are TRBV9 and TRBJ1-2, with D tentatively TRBD1 (6 bases). The CDR3 contains 14 residues. Germline V CDR1 and CDR2: SGDLS, YYNGEE. Trimming removed 4 bases at V and 8 bases at J, with 18 bases between. CDR3 in DNA: TGTGCCAGCAGCTTTGGGGGCAGGGAGAACGGCTACACCTTC. Its translation: CASSFGGRENGYTF.

This clone was recorded only once. This CDR3 is CASSPSSYEQYF. The CDR3 coding sequence is TGTGCCAGCAGCCCGAGCTCCTACGAGCAGTACTTC. The chain recombines TRBV7-6 with TRBJ2-7; D call uncertain. V was clipped by 5 bases and J by 0 bases, with 5 bases between them. The CDR3 is made up of 12 amino acids. The germline V gene encodes CDR1 SGHVS and CDR2 FNYEAQ.

The chain couples TRBV2 to TRBJ2-6; no clear D. The germline V gene has CDR1 SNHLY and CDR2 FYNNEI. This CDR3 contains 13 residues. V lost 6 bases, J lost 1 base, and 4 bases lay in between. CDR3 protein: CASRESGANVLTF. CDR3 sequence (DNA): TGTGCCAGCAGGGAATCTGGGGCCAACGTCCTGACTTTC.

The chain combines TRBV28 with TRBJ1-2; a possible D gene is TRBD1 (5 bases). Trimming removed 8 bases at V and 5 bases at J, with 12 bases between. Germline V lookup: CDR1 MDHEN, CDR2 SYDVKM. The CDR3 has 12 amino acids. The CDR3 coding sequence is TGTGCCAGCTTAGGGACGGATTATGGCTACACCTTC. Its protein is CASLGTDYGYTF.

V is TRBV7-2 and J is TRBJ2-7; 10 bases line up with TRBD2. Germline V gene data show CDR1 as SGHTA and CDR2 as FQGNSA. This CDR3 is 14 amino acids long. With 5 bases clipped from V and 6 bases from J, the junction kept 7 bases outside the gene matches. In DNA form, the CDR3 reads TGTGCCAGCAGCCTTAGCGGGGGGCCGCCCGAGCAGTACTTC. This encodes CASSLSGGPPEQYF. Drawing the rest from reference TRBV7-2 and TRBJ2-7, the complete variable domain is GAGVSQSPSNKVTEKGKDVELRCDPISGHTALYWYRQSLGQGLEFLIYFQGNSAPDKSGLPSDRFSAERTGGSVSTLTIQRTQQEDSAVYLCASSLSGGPPEQYFGPGTRLTVT.

This chain links TRBV29-1 with TRBJ2-5, with TRBD2 matching over 9 bases. The V gene's germline CDR1 is SQVTM and CDR2 ANQGSEA. This CDR3 contains 14 residues. V lost 3 bases, J lost 5 bases, and 7 bases stayed unmatched. The CDR3, as DNA: TGCAGCGTTGAGCGGCGGGGGGGCCTGGAGACCCAGTACTTC. Protein sequence: CSVERRGGLETQYF. The full variable domain, completed using reference TRBV29-1 and TRBJ2-5, is SAVISQKPSRDICQRGTSLTIQCQVDSQVTMMFWYRQQPGQSLTLIATANQGSEATYESGFVIDKFPISRPNLTFSTLTVSNMSPEDSSIYLCSVERRGGLETQYFGPGTRLLVL.

The J gene is TRBJ1-4, the V gene TRBV7-9; 9 bases are shared with TRBD1. CDR3 size: 14 residues. Germline loops: CDR1 SEHNR, CDR2 FQNEAQ (reference sequence). J was trimmed by 5 bases and V by 3 bases; bases with no gene match: 1. CDR3 in DNA: TGTGCCAGCAGCTTCGGACAGGGGAATGAAAAACTGTTTTTT. Translation: CASSFGQGNEKLFF.

This chain joins TRBV28 and TRBJ2-1; 10 bases are shared with TRBD1. Germline trimming cut 6 bases from V and 7 bases from J; bases unmatched to any gene: 9. Germline loops: CDR1 MDHEN, CDR2 SYDVKM. This CDR3 spans 15 amino acids. CDR3: CASSRQGASENEQFF. The CDR3 DNA reads as TGTGCCAGCAGCCGACAGGGGGCTTCGGAAAATGAGCAGTTCTTC.